This T cell receptor (beta chain) was observed in a study of blood T cells in healthy people across ages. Together with a sample-barcoded 5' primer, a J-beta primer mix was included in a second PCR lasting about 7 to 11 cycles. TCRdb analysed the 5' RACE reads with MiXCR anew, one entry per CDR3 protein. The table shows hundreds of thousands of distinct CDR3 sequences, with under 55% occurring only once. Per sample, at least 6 micrograms of total RNA were extracted. The CDR3 has 15 residues. The germline gives CDR1 KGHDR, CDR2 SFDVKD. The V end lost 4 bases, the J end lost 7 bases, and 15 bases lay between the germline ends.

The chain has TRBV24-1 and TRBJ2-2; TRBD2 is a possible D gene (5 bases). This clonotype was sampled from an elderly man in good health. Sequencing was done on a sample of blood. The CDR3 DNA reads TGTGCCACCAGTGAGCGACGAGCGGCGAGCGGGGAGCTGTTTTTT. It is translated as CATSERRAASGELFF.